The clone carrying this T cell receptor (beta chain) was observed a few times. Its specificity is unknown. Germline V CDR1 and CDR2: SGHKS, YYEKEE (reference sequence). The CDR3 length is 14 residues. V shed 4 bases and J 3 bases; nucleotides not matched to a gene: 6. From the RT-PCR reads, TCRdb called clonotypes with MiXCR, one entry per CDR3 protein. Here the sample spans more than 550,000 distinct CDR3 sequences, around 11% being singletons. The entry originates in a study of response to subunit inactivated influenza vaccine. General study results and limits: The authors proposed limited new T cell recruitment per seasonal influenza vaccination.

The data also belong to a second study, concerning T cells expressing NK-cell markers. That paper adds: As the method of synthesis, 5'RACE template switching with UMIs yielded TCR beta cDNA. Seven donors tested HCMV-seropositive and one tested seronegative among the eight sequenced. Five or six donors showed dominant NKG2C+ clonotypes comprising roughly 1.0-7.5% of their CD8+ T cells. Whether expanded NKG2C+ T cell clones were HCMV-specific remained unclear.

V is TRBV5-5 and J is TRBJ2-7, with 8 bases identical to TRBD2. The material was PBMCs from blood, obtained on the day of vaccination. The clonotype originates from a man aged 45 to 65 who received an inactivated influenza vaccine. CDR3 amino acids: CASSVGLVNYEQYF. Here the CDR3 DNA reads TGTGCCAGCAGCGTGGGACTAGTGAACTACGAGCAGTACTTC.